This TCR beta chain derives from a study of T cells in Graves' hyperthyroidism and ophthalmopathy (dated by TCRdb to between 2017 and 2020). Some background on the complete study: Peripheral blood samples were taken at initial diagnosis, before any treatment was given. To identify distinguishing TCR V-J signatures, a discovery cohort of some 100 patients was used, comprising some 45 with Graves' ophthalmopathy and under 60 with stable Graves' hyperthyroidism. Prospective prediction of ophthalmopathy was tested in an independent validation cohort consisting of 18 to 20 hyperthyroidism patients and approximately 16 patients who later progressed to ophthalmopathy. The 100 or so discovery patients were divided at random into training and test sets in a 7:3 ratio. The study also compared thyroid tissue and blood T-cell repertoires from about 6 Graves' hyperthyroidism patients. After sampling, hyperthyroidism patients received methimazole starting at 30 mg daily, and ophthalmopathy patients received high-dose intravenous methylprednisolone. According to the paper, TCR Vbeta CDR3 sequencing was carried out on 135 peripheral blood samples, which came from fewer than 50 ophthalmopathy, around 75 hyperthyroidism and some 17 progressor patients. On the study overall, not on this receptor specifically: Most expanded thyroid clonotypes (frequency above 0.001) were also detected in blood, suggesting blood repertoires may reflect thyroid immune responses. No statistical method was used to fix the sample size in advance, and group allocation was not hidden from the investigators. In validation, progression to ophthalmopathy was predicted by the model with approximately 67% sensitivity and 72% to 80% specificity, a median of roughly 6.4 months before onset. A model built on a 13 V-J signature distinguished ophthalmopathy from stable hyperthyroidism, reaching about 88% sensitivity and under 84% specificity in cross-validation and 80%/75% in testing.

In the ophthalmopathy patients, disease was moderately to severely active, with a Clinical Activity Score of 3 or more, a NOSPECS grade of 4 or more, and a duration of less than 3 months. The study excluded patients with uncontrolled infections, other autoimmune diseases, pregnancy or lactation. Clinical symptoms, serum thyroxine and TRAb, thyroid ultrasound, and orbital computed tomography formed the basis for the diagnoses. Ficoll-Paque density gradient centrifugation was used to isolate PBMCs from approximately 10 ml of fresh peripheral blood. Total RNA was extracted using Trizol reagent, and RNA quality was assessed on an Agilent 2100 Bioanalyzer. Comments on this clonotype: This clone's antigen is unknown. Within one base of it there is no much larger clone, and no base qualities were kept.

V lost 6 bases and J lost 2 bases; the stretch between them is 14 bases long. The CDR3 runs 14 residues from the cysteine to the phenylalanine. The CDR3 DNA has 42 bases and is translated from base 1. Reading the germline V gene gives CDR1 MNHNS and CDR2 SASEGT. TCR beta CDR3 regions were amplified from RNA transcripts. A first-round RT-PCR of the TCR CDR3 used the HTBI primer set with the Qiagen OneStep RT-PCR kit. A second multiplex PCR round built the libraries, followed by size selection and purification. The libraries were sequenced on an Illumina HiSeq2000 using paired-end 100 bp reads. Processing in the source paper ran as follows. SOAPnuke was used to process the raw data, with reads discarded if the reads contained adapters or uncalled bases, had a mean Phred below 15, or lacked an exact constant-primer or identifier match. High-quality paired reads were merged with COPE v1.2.5, and unique nucleotide sequences were defined as clonotypes. MiTCR v1.1 was used to align clonotypes to the IMGT TRBV, TRBD and TRBJ reference segments. Analysis was restricted to V-J combinations with a frequency above 0.0001, which covered roughly 99% of repertoires. A TCS score was defined as the ratio of F50 (clonal expansion) to E x V (chaos), with BLOSUM62-based TCRdist applied between CDR3 peptides within each V-J. Welch's t-statistics and random forest reduced around 520 V-J features to under 15, which were used in a naive Bayes classifier (R e1071). Clones were called with MiXCR by TCRdb after fastp trimmed the public reads at Q25, and only in-frame beta chains were retained. Under each unique CDR3 protein, matching rows form one entry showing the most common genes and DNA. The V and J calls here are based on TCRdb, not the publication. The sample data list a few hundred thousand distinct CDR3 sequences, and roughly a sixth of these were observed just once. The top ten clonotypes cover about 16% of the sample.

The V gene is TRBV6-1 and the J gene is TRBJ2-7, with the D gene not clear enough to name. The clonotype was recovered from a woman in her late teens or twenties with Graves' ophthalmopathy. Sequencing was performed on blood. The nucleotides read TGTGCCAGCAGCCAGGCCCTAAGAACCTACGAGCAGTACTTC. Its protein product is CASSQALRTYEQYF.